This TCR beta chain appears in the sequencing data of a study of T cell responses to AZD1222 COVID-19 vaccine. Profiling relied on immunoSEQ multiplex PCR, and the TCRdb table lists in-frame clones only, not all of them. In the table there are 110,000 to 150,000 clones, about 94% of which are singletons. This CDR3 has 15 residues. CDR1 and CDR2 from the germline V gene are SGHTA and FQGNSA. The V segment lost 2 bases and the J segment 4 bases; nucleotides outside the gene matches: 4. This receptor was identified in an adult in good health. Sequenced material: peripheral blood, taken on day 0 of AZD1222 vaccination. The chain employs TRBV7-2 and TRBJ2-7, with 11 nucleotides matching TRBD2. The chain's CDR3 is CASSLTASGGYEQYF. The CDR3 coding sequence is TGTGCCAGCAGCTTAACAGCTAGCGGGGGGTACGAGCAGTACTTC.